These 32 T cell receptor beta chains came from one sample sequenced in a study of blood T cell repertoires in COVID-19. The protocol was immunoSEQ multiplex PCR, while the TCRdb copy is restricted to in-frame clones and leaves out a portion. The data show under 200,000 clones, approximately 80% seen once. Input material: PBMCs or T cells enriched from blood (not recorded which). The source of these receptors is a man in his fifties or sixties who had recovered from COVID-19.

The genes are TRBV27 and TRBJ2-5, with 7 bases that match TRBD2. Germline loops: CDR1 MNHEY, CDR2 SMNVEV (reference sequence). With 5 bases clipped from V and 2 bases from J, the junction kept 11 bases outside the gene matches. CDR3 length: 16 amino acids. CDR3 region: CASSPEAGWGQETQYF. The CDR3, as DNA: TGTGCCAGCAGTCCCGAAGCGGGGTGGGGACAAGAGACCCAGTACTTC.

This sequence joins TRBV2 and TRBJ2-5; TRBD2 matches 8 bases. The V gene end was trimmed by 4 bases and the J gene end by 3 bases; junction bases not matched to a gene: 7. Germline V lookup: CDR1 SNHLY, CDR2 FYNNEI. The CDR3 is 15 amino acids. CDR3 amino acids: CASSGVAGKKETQYF. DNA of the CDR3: TGTGCCAGCAGTGGGGTAGCGGGGAAGAAAGAGACCCAGTACTTC.

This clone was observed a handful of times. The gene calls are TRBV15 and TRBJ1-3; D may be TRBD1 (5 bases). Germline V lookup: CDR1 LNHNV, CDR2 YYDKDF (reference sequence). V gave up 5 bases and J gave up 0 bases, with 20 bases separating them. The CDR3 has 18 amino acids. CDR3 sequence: CATSGGDGRIISGNTIYF. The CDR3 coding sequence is TGTGCCACCAGCGGGGGGGACGGAAGAATTATCTCTGGAAACACCATATATTTT.

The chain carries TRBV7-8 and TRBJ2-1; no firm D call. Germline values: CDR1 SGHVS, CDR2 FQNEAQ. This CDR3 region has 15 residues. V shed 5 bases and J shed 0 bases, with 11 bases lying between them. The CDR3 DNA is TGTGCCAGCAGCCAGGCGGTTATCTCCTACAATGAGCAGTTCTTC. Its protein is CASSQAVISYNEQFF.

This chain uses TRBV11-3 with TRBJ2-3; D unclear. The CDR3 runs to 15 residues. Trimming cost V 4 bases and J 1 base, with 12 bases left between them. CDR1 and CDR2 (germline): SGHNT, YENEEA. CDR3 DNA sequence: TGTGCCAGCAGCTCCGGTGTGAGCGGCACAGATACGCAGTATTTT. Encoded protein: CASSSGVSGTDTQYF. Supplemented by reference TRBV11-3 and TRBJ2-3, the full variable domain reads EAGVVQSPRYKIIEKKQPVAFWCNPISGHNTLYWYLQNLGQGPELLIRYENEEAVDDSQLPKDRFSAERLKGVDSTLKIQPAELGDSAVYLCASSSGVSGTDTQYFGPGTRLTVL.

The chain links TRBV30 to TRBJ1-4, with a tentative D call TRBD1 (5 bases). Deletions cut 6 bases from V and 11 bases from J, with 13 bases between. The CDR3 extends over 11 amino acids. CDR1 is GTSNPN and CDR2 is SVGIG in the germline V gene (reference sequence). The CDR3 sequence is CACPVGGKLFF. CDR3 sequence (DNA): TGTGCCTGCCCCGTGGGGGGTAAACTGTTTTTT.

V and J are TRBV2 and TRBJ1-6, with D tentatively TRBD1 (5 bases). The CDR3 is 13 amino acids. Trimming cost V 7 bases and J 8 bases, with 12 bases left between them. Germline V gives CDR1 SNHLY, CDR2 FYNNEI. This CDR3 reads CASTYGGDSPLHF. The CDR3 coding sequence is TGTGCCAGCACGTATGGGGGGGATTCACCCCTCCACTTT.

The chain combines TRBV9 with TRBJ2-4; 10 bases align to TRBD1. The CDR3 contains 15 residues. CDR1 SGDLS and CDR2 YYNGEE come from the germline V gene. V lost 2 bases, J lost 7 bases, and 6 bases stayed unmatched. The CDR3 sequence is CASSVSGQGSNIQYF. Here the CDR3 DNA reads TGTGCCAGCAGCGTTTCGGGACAGGGGTCGAACATTCAGTACTTC.

The CDR3 nucleotides are TGTGCCAGCACCATCCAGGGTGCAGCCGCCCCTGGAAACACCATATATTTT. Its translation: CASTIQGAAAPGNTIYF. The genes are TRBV28 and TRBJ1-3, with TRBD1 as a possible D gene (5 bases). Germline CDR1 and CDR2: MDHEN and SYDVKM. This CDR3 spans 17 amino acids. Trimming removed 7 bases at V and 2 bases at J, with 21 bases between.

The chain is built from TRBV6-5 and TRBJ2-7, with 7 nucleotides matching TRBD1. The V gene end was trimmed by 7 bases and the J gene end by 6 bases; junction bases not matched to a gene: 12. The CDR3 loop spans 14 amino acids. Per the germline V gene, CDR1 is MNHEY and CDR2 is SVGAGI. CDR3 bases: TGTGCCAGCACCTCCCGGAAGGGGGCACGCGAGCAGTACTTC. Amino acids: CASTSRKGAREQYF.

CDR3 sequence: CASSSSPRVTGELFF. In DNA form, the CDR3 reads TGTGCCAGCAGTTCTTCCCCCAGGGTGACCGGGGAGCTGTTTTTT. This chain joins TRBV28 and TRBJ2-2; possible D gene TRBD1, 5 bases. Deletions cut 4 bases from V and 5 bases from J, with 14 bases between. The CDR3 contains 15 residues. Per the germline V gene, CDR1 is MDHEN and CDR2 is SYDVKM.

The CDR3 nucleotides read TGTGCCAGCAGCCACCGACAGGGGCCTCAATACGAGCAGTACTTC. This codes for CASSHRQGPQYEQYF. The rearrangement links TRBV7-9 to TRBJ2-7; 8 bases are shared with TRBD1. Germline V gene sequence: CDR1 SEHNR, CDR2 FQNEAQ (reference sequence). Germline trimming cut 5 bases from V and 4 bases from J; bases unmatched to any gene: 10. The CDR3 is 15 residues long.

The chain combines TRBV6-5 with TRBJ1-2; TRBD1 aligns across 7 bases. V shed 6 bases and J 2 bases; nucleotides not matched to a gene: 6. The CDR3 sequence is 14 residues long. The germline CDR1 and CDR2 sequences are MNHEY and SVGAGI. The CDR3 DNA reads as TGTGCCAGCAGCATGACAGGGTCGAACTATGGCTACACCTTC. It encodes CASSMTGSNYGYTF.

The CDR3 nucleotides read TGTGCCAGCAGCTTAGGACAGGGCATCCCCAGGACTGAAGCTTTCTTT. This sequence encodes CASSLGQGIPRTEAFF. The genes are TRBV5-5 and TRBJ1-1, with TRBD1 matching over 8 bases. The length of the CDR3 is 16 residues. J lost 5 bases, V lost 2 bases, and 11 bases had no gene match. CDR1 is SGHKS and CDR2 is YYEKEE in the germline V gene (reference sequence). Variable domain in full (rest from reference TRBV5-5 and TRBJ1-1): DAGVTQSPTHLIKTRGQQVTLRCSPISGHKSVSWYQQVLGQGPQFIFQYYEKEERGRGNFPDRFSARQFPNYSSELNVNALLLGDSALYLCASSLGQGIPRTEAFFGQGTRLTVV.

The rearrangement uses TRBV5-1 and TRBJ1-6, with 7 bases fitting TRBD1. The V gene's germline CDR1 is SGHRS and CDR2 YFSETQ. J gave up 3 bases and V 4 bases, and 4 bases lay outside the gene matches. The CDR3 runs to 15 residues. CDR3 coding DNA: TGCGCCAGCAGCCGCGGGGACAGCTATAATTCACCCCTCCACTTT. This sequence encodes CASSRGDSYNSPLHF.

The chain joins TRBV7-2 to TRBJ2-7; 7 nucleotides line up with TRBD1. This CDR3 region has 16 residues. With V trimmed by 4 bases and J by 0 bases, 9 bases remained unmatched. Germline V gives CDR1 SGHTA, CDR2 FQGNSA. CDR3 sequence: CASSSGTVLSSYEQYF. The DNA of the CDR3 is TGTGCCAGCAGCTCCGGGACAGTTCTAAGCTCCTACGAGCAGTACTTC.

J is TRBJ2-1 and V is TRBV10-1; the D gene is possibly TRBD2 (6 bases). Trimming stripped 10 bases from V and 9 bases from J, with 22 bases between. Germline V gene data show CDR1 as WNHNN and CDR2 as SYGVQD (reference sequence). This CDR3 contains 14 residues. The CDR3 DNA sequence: TGCGCCACAACCCGGGACTCGGACCTTGGTGAGCAGTTCTTC. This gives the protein CATTRDSDLGEQFF.

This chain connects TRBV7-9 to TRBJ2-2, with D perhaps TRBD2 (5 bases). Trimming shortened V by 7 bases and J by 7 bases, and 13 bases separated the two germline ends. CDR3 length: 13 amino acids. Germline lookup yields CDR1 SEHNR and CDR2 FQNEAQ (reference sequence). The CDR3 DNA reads TGTGCCAGCAAGGGAGTTCTGGGCGGGGAGCTGTTTTTT. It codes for CASKGVLGGELFF.

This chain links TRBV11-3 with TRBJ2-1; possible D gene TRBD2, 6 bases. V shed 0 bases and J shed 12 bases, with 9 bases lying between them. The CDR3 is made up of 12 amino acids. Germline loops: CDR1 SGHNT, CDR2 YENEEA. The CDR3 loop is CASSLDGTRQFF. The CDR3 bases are TGTGCCAGCAGCTTAGACGGGACTCGGCAGTTCTTC.

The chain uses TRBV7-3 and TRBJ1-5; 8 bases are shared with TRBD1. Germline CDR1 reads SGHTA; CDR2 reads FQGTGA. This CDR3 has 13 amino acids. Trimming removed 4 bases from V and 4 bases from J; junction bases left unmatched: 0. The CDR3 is CASSWDRNQPQHF. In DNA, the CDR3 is TGTGCCAGCAGCTGGGACAGGAATCAGCCCCAGCATTTT.

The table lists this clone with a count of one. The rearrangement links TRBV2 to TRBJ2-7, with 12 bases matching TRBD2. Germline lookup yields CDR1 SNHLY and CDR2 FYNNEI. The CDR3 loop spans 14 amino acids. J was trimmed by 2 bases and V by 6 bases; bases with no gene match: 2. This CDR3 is CASRWTSGAYEQYF. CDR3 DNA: TGTGCCAGCAGATGGACTAGCGGGGCCTACGAGCAGTACTTC.

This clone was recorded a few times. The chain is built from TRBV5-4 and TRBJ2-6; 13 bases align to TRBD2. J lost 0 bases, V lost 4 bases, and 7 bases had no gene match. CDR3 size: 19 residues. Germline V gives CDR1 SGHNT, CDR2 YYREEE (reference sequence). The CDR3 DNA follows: TGTGCCAGCAGCCCCGGACTAGCGGGAGTGGGCTCTGGGGCCAACGTCCTGACTTTC. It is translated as CASSPGLAGVGSGANVLTF.

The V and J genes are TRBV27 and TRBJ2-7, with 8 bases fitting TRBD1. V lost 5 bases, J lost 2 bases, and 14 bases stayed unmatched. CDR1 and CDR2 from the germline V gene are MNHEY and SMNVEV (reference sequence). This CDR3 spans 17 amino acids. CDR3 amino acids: CASSQRSGTGPAYEQYF. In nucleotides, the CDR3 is TGTGCCAGCAGTCAACGATCTGGGACAGGTCCAGCCTACGAGCAGTACTTC.

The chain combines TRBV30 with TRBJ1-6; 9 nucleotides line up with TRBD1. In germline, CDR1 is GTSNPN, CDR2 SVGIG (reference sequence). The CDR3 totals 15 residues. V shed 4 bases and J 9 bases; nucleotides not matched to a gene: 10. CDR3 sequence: CAWKGQGSFGSPLHF. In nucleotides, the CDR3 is TGTGCCTGGAAGGGACAGGGATCTTTTGGTTCACCCCTCCACTTT.

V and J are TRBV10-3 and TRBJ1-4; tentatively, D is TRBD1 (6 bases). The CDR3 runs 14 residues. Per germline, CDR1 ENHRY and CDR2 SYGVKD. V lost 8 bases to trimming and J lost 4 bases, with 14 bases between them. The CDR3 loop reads CAISEGGINEKLFF. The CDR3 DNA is TGTGCCATCTCGGAGGGGGGGATTAATGAAAAACTGTTTTTT.

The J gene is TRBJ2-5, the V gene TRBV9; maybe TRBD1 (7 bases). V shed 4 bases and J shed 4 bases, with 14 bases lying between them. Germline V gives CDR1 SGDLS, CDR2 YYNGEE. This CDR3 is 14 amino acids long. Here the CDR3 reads CASSPQGGRETQYF. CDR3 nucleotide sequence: TGTGCCAGCAGCCCGCAGGGGGGCCGAGAGACCCAGTACTTC.

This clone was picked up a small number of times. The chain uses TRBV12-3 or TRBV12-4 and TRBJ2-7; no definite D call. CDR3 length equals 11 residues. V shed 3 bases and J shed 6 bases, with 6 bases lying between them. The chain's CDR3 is CASSFLSEQYF. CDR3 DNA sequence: TGTGCCAGCAGTTTTCTCTCCGAGCAGTACTTC.

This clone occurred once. The CDR3 DNA sequence: TGCGCCAGCAGCTTGTCCCAGGGGGCTAATTCACCCCTCCACTTT. Encoded protein: CASSLSQGANSPLHF. The gene calls are TRBV5-1 and TRBJ1-6; 8 nucleotides agree with TRBD1. The germline gives CDR1 SGHRS, CDR2 YFSETQ. The CDR3 sequence is 15 residues long. With 1 base clipped from V and 6 bases from J, the junction kept 3 bases outside the gene matches.

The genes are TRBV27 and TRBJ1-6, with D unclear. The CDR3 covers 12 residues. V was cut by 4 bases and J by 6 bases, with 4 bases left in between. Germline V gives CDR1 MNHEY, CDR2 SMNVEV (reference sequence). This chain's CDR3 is CASSSRNSPLHF. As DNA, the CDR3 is TGTGCCAGCAGTTCCCGTAATTCACCCCTCCACTTT.

The CDR3 nucleotides read TGTGCCAGCAGGCGGACAGGATTGAACACTGAAGCTTTCTTT. Protein product: CASRRTGLNTEAFF. The rearrangement uses TRBV6-4 and TRBJ1-1, with 7 bases fitting TRBD1. Germline assignment: CDR1 MRHNA and CDR2 SNTAGT. With 6 bases clipped from V and 0 bases from J, the junction kept 4 bases outside the gene matches. This CDR3 has 14 residues.

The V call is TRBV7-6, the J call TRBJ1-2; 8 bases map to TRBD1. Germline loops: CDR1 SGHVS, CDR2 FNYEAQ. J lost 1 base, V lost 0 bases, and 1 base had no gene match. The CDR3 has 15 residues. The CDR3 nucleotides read TGTGCCAGCAGCTTAGCACAGGGGGGTAACTATGGCTACACCTTC. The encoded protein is CASSLAQGGNYGYTF.

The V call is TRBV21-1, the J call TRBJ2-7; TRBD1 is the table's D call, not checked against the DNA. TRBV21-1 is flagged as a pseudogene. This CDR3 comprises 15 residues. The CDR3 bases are TGTGCCAGCAGCGGCCGACAGGGAAAGCAAGGCGAGCAGTACTTC. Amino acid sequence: CASSGRQGKQGEQYF.